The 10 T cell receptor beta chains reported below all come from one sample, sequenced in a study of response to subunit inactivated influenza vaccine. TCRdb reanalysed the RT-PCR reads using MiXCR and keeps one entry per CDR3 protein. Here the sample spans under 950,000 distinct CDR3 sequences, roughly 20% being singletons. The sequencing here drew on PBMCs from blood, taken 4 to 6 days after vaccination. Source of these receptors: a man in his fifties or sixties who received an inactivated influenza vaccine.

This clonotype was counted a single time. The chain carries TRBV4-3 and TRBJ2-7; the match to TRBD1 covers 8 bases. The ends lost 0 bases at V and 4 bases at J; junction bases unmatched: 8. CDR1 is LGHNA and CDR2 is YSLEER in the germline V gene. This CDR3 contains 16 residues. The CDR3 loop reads CASSQDAVRDRYEQYF. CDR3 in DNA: TGCGCCAGCAGCCAAGATGCAGTAAGGGACAGGTACGAGCAGTACTTC.

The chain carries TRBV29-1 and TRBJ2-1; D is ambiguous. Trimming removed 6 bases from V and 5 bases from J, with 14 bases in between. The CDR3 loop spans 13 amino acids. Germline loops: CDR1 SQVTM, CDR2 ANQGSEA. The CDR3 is CSVASGSHNEQFF. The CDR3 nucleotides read TGCAGCGTGGCATCCGGCAGTCACAATGAGCAGTTCTTC.

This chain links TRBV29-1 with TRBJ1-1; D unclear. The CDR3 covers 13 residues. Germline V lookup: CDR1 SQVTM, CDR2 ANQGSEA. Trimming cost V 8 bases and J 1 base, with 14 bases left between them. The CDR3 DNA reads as TGCAGCTTCCGTAGGTCGGAGAACACTGAAGCTTTCTTT. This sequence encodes CSFRRSENTEAFF.

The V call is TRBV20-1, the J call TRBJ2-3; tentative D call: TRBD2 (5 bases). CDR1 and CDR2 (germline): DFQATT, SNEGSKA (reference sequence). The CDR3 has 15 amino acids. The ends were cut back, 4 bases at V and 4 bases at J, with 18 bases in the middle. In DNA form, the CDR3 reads TGCAGTGCTACCGACTGGGGTAGCGCGGCAGATACGCAGTATTTT. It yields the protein CSATDWGSAADTQYF.

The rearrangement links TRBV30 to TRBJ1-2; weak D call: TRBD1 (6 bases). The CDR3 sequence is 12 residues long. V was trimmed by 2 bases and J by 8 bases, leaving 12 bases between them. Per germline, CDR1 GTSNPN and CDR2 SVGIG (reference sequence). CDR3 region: CAWSSGQSGYTF. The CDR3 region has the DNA TGTGCCTGGAGTTCCGGACAGAGCGGCTACACCTTC.

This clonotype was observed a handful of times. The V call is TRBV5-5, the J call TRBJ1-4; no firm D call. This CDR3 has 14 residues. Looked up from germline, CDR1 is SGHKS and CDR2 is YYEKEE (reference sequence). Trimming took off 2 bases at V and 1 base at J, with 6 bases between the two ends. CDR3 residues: CASSLWGTNEKLFF. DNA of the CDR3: TGTGCCAGCAGCTTATGGGGAACTAATGAAAAACTGTTTTTT.

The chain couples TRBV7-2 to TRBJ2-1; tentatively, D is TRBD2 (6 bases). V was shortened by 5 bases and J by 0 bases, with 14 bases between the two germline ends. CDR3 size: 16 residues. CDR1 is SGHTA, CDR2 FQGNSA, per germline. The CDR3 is CASSRGRGSSYNEQFF. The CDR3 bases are TGTGCCAGCAGCCGCGGACGGGGGAGCTCCTACAATGAGCAGTTCTTC.

The chain's CDR3 is CASSVGTREQYF. The CDR3 DNA reads TGTGCCAGCAGTGTGGGGACACGCGAGCAGTACTTC. This chain connects TRBV12-3 or TRBV12-4 to TRBJ2-7; D is possibly TRBD1 (6 bases). There are 12 residues in the CDR3. Deletions cut 5 bases from V and 6 bases from J, with 11 bases between.

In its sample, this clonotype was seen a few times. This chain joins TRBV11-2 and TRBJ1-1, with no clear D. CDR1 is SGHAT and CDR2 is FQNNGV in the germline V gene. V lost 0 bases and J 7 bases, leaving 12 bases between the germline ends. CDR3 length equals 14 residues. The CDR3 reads CASSLEGLSLEAFF. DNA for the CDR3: TGTGCCAGCAGCTTAGAAGGGCTCAGCCTTGAAGCTTTCTTT.

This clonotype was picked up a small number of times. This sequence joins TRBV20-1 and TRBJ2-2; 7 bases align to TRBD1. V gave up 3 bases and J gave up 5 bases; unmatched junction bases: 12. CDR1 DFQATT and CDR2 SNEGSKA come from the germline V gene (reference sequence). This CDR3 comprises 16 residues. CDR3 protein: CSARGNRGWRTGELFF. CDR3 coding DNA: TGCAGTGCTAGGGGGAACAGGGGATGGAGGACCGGGGAGCTGTTTTTT.